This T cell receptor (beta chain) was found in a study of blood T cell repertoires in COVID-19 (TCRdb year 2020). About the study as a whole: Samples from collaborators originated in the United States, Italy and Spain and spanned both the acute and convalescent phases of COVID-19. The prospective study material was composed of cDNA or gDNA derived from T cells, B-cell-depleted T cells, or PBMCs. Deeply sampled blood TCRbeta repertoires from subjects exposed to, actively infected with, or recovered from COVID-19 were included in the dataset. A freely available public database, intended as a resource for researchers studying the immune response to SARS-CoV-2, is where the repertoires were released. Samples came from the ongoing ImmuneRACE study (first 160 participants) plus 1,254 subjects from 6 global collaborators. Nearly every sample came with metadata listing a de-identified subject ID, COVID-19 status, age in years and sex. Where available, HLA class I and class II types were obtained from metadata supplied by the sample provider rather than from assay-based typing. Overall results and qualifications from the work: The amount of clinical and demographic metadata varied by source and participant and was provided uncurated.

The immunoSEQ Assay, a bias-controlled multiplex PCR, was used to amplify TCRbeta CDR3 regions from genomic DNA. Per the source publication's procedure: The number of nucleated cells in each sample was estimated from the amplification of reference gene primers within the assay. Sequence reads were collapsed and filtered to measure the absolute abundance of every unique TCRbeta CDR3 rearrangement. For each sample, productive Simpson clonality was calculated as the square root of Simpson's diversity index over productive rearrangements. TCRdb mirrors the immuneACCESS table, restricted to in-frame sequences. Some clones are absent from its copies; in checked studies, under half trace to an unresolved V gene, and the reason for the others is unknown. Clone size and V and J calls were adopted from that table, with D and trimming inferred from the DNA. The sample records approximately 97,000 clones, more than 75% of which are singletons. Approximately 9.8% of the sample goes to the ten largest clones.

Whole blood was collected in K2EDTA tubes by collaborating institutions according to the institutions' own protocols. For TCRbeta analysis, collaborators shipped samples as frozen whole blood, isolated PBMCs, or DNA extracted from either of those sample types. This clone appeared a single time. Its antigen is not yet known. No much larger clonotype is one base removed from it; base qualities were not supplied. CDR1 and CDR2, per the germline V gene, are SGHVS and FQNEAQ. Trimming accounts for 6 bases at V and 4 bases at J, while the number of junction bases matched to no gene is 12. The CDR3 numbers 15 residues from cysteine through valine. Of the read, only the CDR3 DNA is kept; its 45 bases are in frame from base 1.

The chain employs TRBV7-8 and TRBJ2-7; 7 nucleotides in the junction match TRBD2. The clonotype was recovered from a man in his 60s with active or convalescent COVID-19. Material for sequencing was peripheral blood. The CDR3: CASSRRTSPLYEQYV. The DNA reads TGTGCCAGCAGTCGGCGGACTAGTCCTCTTTACGAGCAGTACGTC.